These 25 T cell receptor beta chains originate from one sample sequenced in a study of tumor-infiltrating lymphocytes in primary liver carcinoma. With a constant-region primer, TCR beta cDNA was made from approximately 510 ng of total RNA. Three nested multiplex PCR rounds, a slightly modified ARM-PCR, produced the libraries for TCR beta. Investigators reported that the first two PCR rounds, at around 10 cycles each, used TRBV1-TRBV30 forward primers with a C-beta reverse primer. TCRdb called the multiplex PCR reads again in MiXCR, with one record for every CDR3 protein. The sample includes roughly 120,000 distinct CDR3 sequences, around 64% of them seen just once. The source material, roughly 18-33 mg of unsorted bulk tissue, was used to co-extract RNA and DNA. Specimen: liver tumor tissue from sampling region 3. Subset given: tumor region T3, left-lateral pole. These receptors were collected from a woman in her sixties with primary liver carcinoma and hepatitis B virus infection.

This clonotype has at least ten counts. The chain has TRBV6-1 and TRBJ2-4, with TRBD1 matching over 7 bases. The trim removed 7 bases at V and 7 bases at J, leaving 7 bases unmatched. This CDR3 region has 13 residues. The germline gives CDR1 MNHNS, CDR2 SASEGT. The CDR3 sequence: CASTRGQWNIQYF. CDR3 coding DNA: TGTGCCAGCACCAGGGGACAGTGGAACATTCAGTACTTC.

The chain links TRBV28 to TRBJ1-2; D unresolved. V dropped 11 bases and J dropped 3 bases, with 19 bases sitting between them. The CDR3 is 14 residues long. Germline V gene sequence: CDR1 MDHEN, CDR2 SYDVKM. CDR3 nucleotides: TGTGCCGGCACTTTAACGGAGGGCTACTATGGCTACACCTTC. Translation: CAGTLTEGYYGYTF.

As for this clonotype: A read error may be the cause here, since a much bigger clone is one base away. The V call is TRBV6-2 or TRBV6-3, the J call TRBJ2-7; 8 positions agree with TRBD1. Per the germline V gene, CDR1 is MNHEY and CDR2 is SVGEGT. The V and J ends lost 6 bases and 4 bases, in that order; junction bases with no gene match: 5. This CDR3 contains 13 residues. The CDR3 DNA sequence: TGTGCCAGCAGCCGCAGACAGGGGTACGAGCAGTACTTC. Translating gives CASSRRQGYEQYF.

This clonotype appeared a few times. This chain joins TRBV28 and TRBJ2-7, with 8 positions matching TRBD1. V lost 7 bases, J lost 3 bases, and 11 bases stayed unmatched. The germline gives CDR1 MDHEN, CDR2 SYDVKM. The CDR3 is 15 residues long. The chain's CDR3 is CASTSPLGQDYEQYF. The CDR3 region has the DNA TGTGCCAGCACCTCACCCCTGGGACAGGACTACGAGCAGTACTTC.

For this clonotype: A much larger clone differs by one base, so this may be a read error. The rearrangement links TRBV28 to TRBJ1-2; D is undetermined. V lost 2 bases to trimming and J lost 8 bases, with 12 bases between them. The CDR3 extends over 13 amino acids. CDR1 is MDHEN, CDR2 SYDVKM, per germline. The CDR3: CASSLPRTRGYTF. CDR3 nucleotide sequence: TGTGCCAGCAGTTTACCGCGGACCAGAGGCTACACCTTC.

On this clonotype: Given a much more abundant clone one base away, this may be a read error. The chain has TRBV14 and TRBJ2-1; TRBD1 matches at 7 bases. Germline V gives CDR1 SGHDN, CDR2 FVKESK. The CDR3 consists of 15 residues. The CDR3 spells CANSQTGYAYNEQFF. DNA for the CDR3: TGTGCCAACAGCCAGACAGGGTACGCCTACAATGAGCAGTTCTTC. Full variable domain (outside the CDR3, taken from reference TRBV14 and TRBJ2-1): EAGVTQFPSHSVIEKGQTVTLRCDPISGHDNLYWYRRVMGKEIKFLLHFVKESKQDESGMPNNRFLAERTGGTYSTLKVQPAELEDSGVYFCANSQTGYAYNEQFFGPGTRLTVL.

The chain combines TRBV11-3 with TRBJ2-7, with D possibly TRBD1 on 5 matching bases. The CDR3 sequence is 11 residues long. Trimming removed 9 bases at V and 4 bases at J, with 10 bases between. Germline V CDR1 and CDR2: SGHNT, YENEEA. The CDR3 coding sequence is TGTGCCAGTAGACAGAATTACGAGCAGTACTTC. It translates to CASRQNYEQYF.

This clonotype was seen ten or more times. The chain recombines TRBV6-6 with TRBJ2-2; 7 bases fit TRBD2. Per the germline V gene, CDR1 is MNHNY and CDR2 is SVGAGI (reference sequence). Trimming cost V 5 bases and J 4 bases; bases outside gene matches: 4. This CDR3 spans 14 amino acids. CDR3 sequence (DNA): TGTGCCAGCAGTAGCGGGATTAGCACCGGGGAGCTGTTTTTT. It specifies CASSSGISTGELFF.

This sequence joins TRBV7-9 and TRBJ2-2; 8 nucleotides match TRBD1. Germline CDR1 and CDR2: SEHNR and FQNEAQ (reference sequence). The J segment lost 4 bases and the V segment lost 5 bases, leaving 9 bases of the junction unmatched. This CDR3 comprises 16 residues. This CDR3 reads CASSPDRVYGTGELFF. Written as DNA, the CDR3 is TGTGCCAGCAGCCCGGACAGGGTATACGGCACCGGGGAGCTGTTTTTT. The whole variable domain, filled in from reference TRBV7-9 and TRBJ2-2, reads DTGVSQNPRHKITKRGQNVTFRCDPISEHNRLYWYRQTLGQGPEFLTYFQNEAQLEKSRLLSDRFSAERPKGSFSTLEIQRTEQGDSAMYLCASSPDRVYGTGELFFGEGSRLTVL.

In this sample, this clonotype turned up once. A much larger clonotype is one base distant, so this may be a read error. The chain is built from TRBV13 and TRBJ2-1; 8 nucleotides agree with TRBD2. J lost 5 bases, V lost 5 bases, and 11 bases had no gene match. The length of the CDR3 is 16 residues. Germline values: CDR1 PRHDT, CDR2 FYEKMQ (reference sequence). The CDR3 region is CASSTQGLVGNNEQFF. CDR3 nucleotides: TGTGCCAGCAGCACCCAGGGACTAGTGGGCAACAATGAGCAGTTCTTC.

This clonotype was picked up many times. The chain couples TRBV29-1 to TRBJ2-1; D may correspond to TRBD1 or TRBD2 (5 bases each). CDR1 and CDR2 (germline): SQVTM, ANQGSEA. The CDR3 has 12 residues. V gave up 3 bases and J gave up 7 bases, with 10 bases separating them. Written as DNA, the CDR3 is TGCAGCGTTGACAACGAGGGGAATGAGCAGTTCTTC. Its translation is CSVDNEGNEQFF.

In the case of this clonotype: The CDR3 end shows no conserved phenylalanine or tryptophan, and so a read error is likely. The chain links TRBV29-1 to TRBJ2-2, with 13 bases fitting TRBD2. Germline V CDR1 and CDR2: SQVTM, ANQGSEA. Unmatched junction bases numbered 5, after V lost 6 bases and J lost 4 bases. This CDR3 is built from 15 residues. The CDR3 DNA reads as TGCAGCGTGGGGACTAGCGGGACCGTCACCGGGGAGCTGTTTTCT. This encodes CSVGTSGTVTGELFS.

With regard to this clonotype: The junction shows a germline mismatch at one end, possibly a read error. This chain uses TRBV6-6 with TRBJ2-5, with D uncertain. Germline V gene lookup returns CDR1 MNHNY and CDR2 SVGAGI (reference sequence). This CDR3 contains 12 residues. CDR3 sequence: CASNQNGETQYF. The CDR3 DNA reads TGTGCCAGCAACCAGAATGGAGAGACACAGTACTTC.

To note about this clonotype: At one end, the junction sequence differs from germline, possibly due to a read error. The V gene is TRBV11-2, the J gene TRBJ2-5; D tentatively fits TRBD1 or TRBD2 (7 bases each). This CDR3 comprises 17 residues. Germline values: CDR1 SGHAT, CDR2 FQNNGV. The CDR3 region is CASSRHTGATGGETQYF. The DNA of the CDR3 is TGTGCGAGCAGCAGACATACAGGGGCCACCGGGGGGGAGACCCAGTACTTC.

This clonotype turned up a few times. The chain recombines TRBV2 with TRBJ2-1; 11 bases match TRBD1. V shed 6 bases and J 5 bases; nucleotides not matched to a gene: 9. The germline gives CDR1 SNHLY, CDR2 FYNNEI. The CDR3 consists of 16 residues. CDR3 in DNA: TGTGCCAGCAGATACCTGCCGGGACAGGGGGACAATGAGCAGTTCTTC. Its translation: CASRYLPGQGDNEQFF.

About this clonotype itself: Relative to the germline gene, one junction end is altered; a read error may explain this. The genes are TRBV29-1 and TRBJ2-1, with TRBD1 matching 7 bases. Looked up from germline, CDR1 is SQVTM and CDR2 is ANQGSEA. The CDR3 has 14 residues. The CDR3, as DNA: TGCAGCTTGAGGGCAGGGGGACCCTACAATGAACAGTTCTTC. Translation gives CSLRAGGPYNEQFF.

About this clonotype itself: Because the CDR3 is missing its conserved closing phenylalanine or tryptophan, this is likely a read error. This chain connects TRBV12-3 or TRBV12-4 to TRBJ1-2; tentatively, D is TRBD1 (6 bases). This CDR3 contains 13 residues. CDR3 residues: CISTTDRNYGYTS. In DNA, the CDR3 is TGTATCAGCACTACTGACAGGAACTACGGCTACACCTCC.

The rearrangement links TRBV28 to TRBJ1-4, with TRBD1 matching over 9 bases. Trimming cost V 8 bases and J 7 bases; bases outside gene matches: 8. The CDR3 has 14 amino acids. Germline CDR1 is MDHEN and CDR2 is SYDVKM. The CDR3 sequence: CASCEQGAGEKLFF. As DNA, the CDR3 is TGTGCCAGCTGTGAACAGGGGGCTGGTGAAAAACTGTTTTTT.

The chain joins TRBV10-3 to TRBJ2-5; possibly TRBD1 or TRBD2 for D (6 bases each). This CDR3 is 14 amino acids long. Germline assignment: CDR1 ENHRY and CDR2 SYGVKD. Trimming removed 1 base at V and 4 bases at J, with 10 bases between. CDR3 loop: CAISEFGGAETQYF. The CDR3 bases are TGTGCCATCAGTGAGTTCGGGGGCGCAGAGACCCAGTACTTC.

This clonotype was seen more than once but under ten times. A much larger clone lies a single base off, so this may be a read error. This chain links TRBV5-1 with TRBJ1-1; D possibly corresponds to TRBD1 (6 bases). The length of the CDR3 is 17 residues. The V gene lost 3 bases and the J gene lost 0 bases, with 18 bases spanning the gap. Germline CDR1 and CDR2: SGHRS and YFSETQ. This CDR3 is CASSSRDMGLLNTEAFF. Written as DNA, the CDR3 is TGCGCCAGCAGCTCGCGGGACATGGGGCTCCTGAACACTGAAGCTTTCTTT.

Concerning this clonotype: The junction departs from the called germline gene at one end, perhaps through a read error. V usage is TRBV11-1 and J usage is TRBJ2-1; D is ambiguous. Germline values: CDR1 SGHAT, CDR2 FQDESV (reference sequence). The CDR3 extends over 15 amino acids. In nucleotides, the CDR3 is TGTACCAGCAGCTTTGCGGTAGCAGGCAATAATGAGCAGTTCTTC. This encodes CTSSFAVAGNNEQFF.

Points on this clonotype: A clone one base away is much larger, so this may be a read error. This sequence joins TRBV12-3 or TRBV12-4 and TRBJ2-5; D might be TRBD1 (5 bases). V lost 5 bases and J 4 bases, leaving 14 bases between the germline ends. The CDR3 contains 14 residues. The CDR3 is CASSRGFGRETQYF. DNA of the CDR3: TGTGCCAGCAGTAGGGGCTTCGGCCGAGAGACCCAGTACTTC.

Of note for this clonotype: A much bigger clone sits one base away, suggesting this may be a read error. This rearrangement joins TRBV28 to TRBJ1-2; no clear D gene. This CDR3 contains 14 residues. V shed 2 bases and J shed 8 bases, with 15 bases lying between them. Germline CDR1 MDHEN, CDR2 SYDVKM. In DNA form, the CDR3 reads TGTGCCAGCAGTTTAGAACTGGAGAAGATGGGCTACACCTTC. Translated, it gives CASSLELEKMGYTF.

With regard to this clonotype: One end of the junction varies from germline; a read error may be responsible. This chain joins TRBV25-1 and TRBJ2-7; possibly TRBD1 for D (6 bases). CDR3 size: 14 residues. The germline V gene encodes CDR1 MGHDK and CDR2 SYGVNS. The CDR3 protein is CASSEGQGYYVQYF. The CDR3 nucleotides read TGTGCCAGCAGTGAAGGTCAGGGGTACTACGTGCAGTACTTC.

In the case of this clonotype: This could be a read error, since a much larger clone is one nucleotide away. This chain connects TRBV28 to TRBJ2-1; D is unresolved. Trimming stripped 7 bases from V and 3 bases from J, with 4 bases between. Germline V gene data show CDR1 as MDHEN and CDR2 as SYDVKM. The CDR3 is 11 residues long. The DNA of the CDR3 is TGTGCCAGCATAAACTACAATGAGCAGTTCTTC. It is translated as CASINYNEQFF.